The rows below give T cell receptor beta chains drawn from one sample of a study of blood T cell repertoires in COVID-19. Profiled with immunoSEQ multiplex PCR; TCRdb holds only in-frame clones, not every one. The table has about 200,000 clones, roughly 90% seen once. Sequenced: peripheral blood. These receptor sequences come from a man aged 18 to 35 with active or convalescent COVID-19. CDR3s leave out the opening cysteine and the closing phenylalanine or tryptophan. Clone size is stated in some rows and not others, as once, few, many or a class when expanded.

J	length	V	size	CDR3
TRBJ1-5	12	TRBV6-1	-	ASSALGGDQPQH
TRBJ2-3	11	TRBV19	-	ASSIMREDTQY
TRBJ1-1	10	TRBV7-9	-	ASSLGAFEAF
TRBJ1-2	14	TRBV21-1	-	ASSKPGSDTYYGYT
TRBJ1-2	9	TRBV28	-	ATSGGWGCT
TRBJ2-5	14	TRBV7-2	-	ASSLGRTRVGETQY
TRBJ2-1	12	TRBV6-5	-	ASSLEGALNEQF
TRBJ2-7	13	TRBV19	-	ASSIRTGVPYEQY
TRBJ1-3	12	TRBV30	few	AWRLQGFGNTIY
TRBJ2-3	11	TRBV5-4	-	ASSPPRGDTQY
TRBJ2-1	13	TRBV2	-	ASRDSGSGWNEQF
TRBJ2-1	15	TRBV18	-	ASSEGDPGGSYNEQF
TRBJ1-2	12	TRBV6-5	-	ASSLQGTHYGYT
TRBJ2-7	15	TRBV9	-	ASSVGDGLAGSYEQY
TRBJ2-7	11	TRBV11-2	-	ASSLQTSYEQY
TRBJ1-3	12	TRBV6-2/TRBV6-3	-	ASSYSRAGNTIY
TRBJ1-6	11	TRBV6-5	-	ASSRDKNSPLH
TRBJ1-6	10	TRBV12-3/TRBV12-4	-	ASSFSDSPLH
TRBJ1-4	12	TRBV28	-	ASSLGGVGEKLF
TRBJ1-2	13	TRBV4-2	-	ASSQELRGDYGYT
TRBJ1-2	12	TRBV29-1	-	SVGSGEKAYGYT
TRBJ2-1	13	TRBV12-5	-	ASEPGTSGSNEQF
TRBJ2-1	11	TRBV24-1	-	ATSDLQANEQF
TRBJ2-1	15	TRBV6-1	-	ASSEDVAGGLLNEQF
TRBJ2-1	13	TRBV3-1/TRBV3-2	-	ASSQGASSYNEQF
TRBJ2-1	13	TRBV30	few	AWSVGGGSYNEQF
TRBJ1-4	9	TRBV19	-	ASFRDTKLF
TRBJ2-1	10	TRBV5-4	few	ASSPDLNEQF
TRBJ1-1	12	TRBV6-5	few	ASSYAQRGTEAF
TRBJ2-7	13	TRBV11-2	few	ASSLSLVNVHEQY
TRBJ2-5	13	TRBV19	-	ASSIGPGPQETQY
TRBJ2-2	13	TRBV18	-	ASSPGTGGSGELF
TRBJ2-3	13	TRBV28	few	ASRTSGGVTDTQY
TRBJ2-5	10	TRBV18	-	ASSPSEETQY
TRBJ1-5	13	TRBV5-4	-	ASSYRINSNQPQH
TRBJ1-2	13	TRBV29-1	-	SVASWTERNYGYT
TRBJ1-1	13	TRBV15	few	ATSSSLGGYTEAF
TRBJ1-1	11	TRBV7-3	-	ASSPRRNTEAF
TRBJ1-2	12	TRBV29-1	-	SVEAGGVLDGYT